This TCR beta chain appears in the sequencing data of a study of brain T cells in children with intractable seizures. Findings and limits, study-wide: Pre- and post-surgery blood differed in depth, so pre-surgery absences may be undersampling. Viral specificity was inferred only from CDR3 similarity; HCMV serostatus was unknown.

Time point meaning: blood from clinic visit 5 months post-surgery; TSC patient then seizure free. The sequenced cases were selected for having the highest brain T cell transcript signatures. Before surgery, patients took at least one anti-epileptic drug. Trimming left V 1 base short and J 1 base short, with 4 bases between. The CDR3 runs to 13 residues. Germline-derived CDR1 and CDR2 are PRHDT and FYEKMQ (reference sequence). In the case of this clone: Its matching antigen is unknown.

Only in-frame clones appear in the TCRdb table, and some are missing; sequencing was by immunoSEQ multiplex PCR. The sample contains about 350,000 clones, roughly 93% of which appear only once. J is TRBJ1-1 and V is TRBV13; D is uncertain. This sequence originates from a boy younger than two with tuberous sclerosis and intractable seizures. The source material was peripheral blood, sampled 4 to 6 months after surgery. The CDR3 region is CASSLEENTEAFF. The CDR3 DNA follows: TGTGCCAGCAGCTTAGAAGAGAACACTGAAGCTTTCTTT.